A single sample gave rise to the 17 T cell receptor beta chains below, sequenced in a study of blood T cell repertoires in COVID-19. Here immunoSEQ multiplex PCR was the method, and the copy in TCRdb shows in-frame clones only, minus some. The sample records fewer than 65,000 clones, just under 80% being singletons. Input material: peripheral blood. These receptors all stem from a human donor in a cohort sampled during active COVID-19.

This clone was recorded only once. This rearrangement joins TRBV5-1 to TRBJ2-1; 14 bases match TRBD2. V lost 2 bases to trimming and J lost 9 bases; unmatched junction nucleotides: 7. Germline CDR1 SGHRS, CDR2 YFSETQ. The CDR3 covers 16 residues. CDR3 protein: CASSLSTGLAGGEQFF. The DNA for the CDR3 is TGCGCCAGCAGCTTAAGTACCGGACTAGCGGGGGGTGAGCAGTTCTTC. Complete variable domain (other parts from reference TRBV5-1 and TRBJ2-1): KAGVTQTPRYLIKTRGQQVTLSCSPISGHRSVSWYQQTPGQGLQFLFEYFSETQRNKGNFPGRFSGRQFSNSRSEMNVSTLELGDSALYLCASSLSTGLAGGEQFFGPGTRLTVL.

The chain joins TRBV5-1 to TRBJ2-1; D perhaps matches TRBD2 (6 bases). Germline assignment: CDR1 SGHRS and CDR2 YFSETQ. The CDR3 runs to 16 residues. V gave up 3 bases and J gave up 3 bases, with 16 bases separating them. Here the CDR3 DNA reads TGCGCCAGCAGCTCCCTCGCGGGAAGCGTCTACAATGAGCAGTTCTTC. Translation gives CASSSLAGSVYNEQFF.

The chain employs TRBV29-1 and TRBJ2-5; 10 nucleotides align to TRBD1. V lost 1 base and J lost 4; bases outside the gene matches: 6. Germline lookup yields CDR1 SQVTM and CDR2 ANQGSEA. The CDR3 extends over 15 amino acids. The DNA of the CDR3 is TGCAGCGTTGAAGCCGGACAGGGGGTGCGAGAGACCCAGTACTTC. It specifies CSVEAGQGVRETQYF.

J is TRBJ1-2 and V is TRBV10-1; TRBD1 matches at 7 bases. J lost 6 bases, V lost 5 bases, and 6 bases had no gene match. This CDR3 has 13 residues. Looked up from germline, CDR1 is WNHNN and CDR2 is SYGVQD (reference sequence). CDR3 loop: CASSKQGSHGYTF. The DNA for the CDR3 is TGCGCCAGCAGTAAACAGGGGAGCCATGGCTACACCTTC.

The chain links TRBV12-3 or TRBV12-4 to TRBJ1-2; D perhaps matches TRBD1 (5 bases). V was cut by 3 bases and J by 4 bases, with 9 bases left in between. The CDR3 totals 13 residues. The CDR3 region has the DNA TGTGCCAGCAGTTTCGACAGAAGCTATGGCTACACCTTC. It codes for CASSFDRSYGYTF.

This clone was counted between two and nine times. CDR3 amino acids: CASSTGTGDYGYTF. The CDR3 region has the DNA TGTGCCAGCAGCACCGGGACAGGGGACTATGGCTACACCTTC. The chain is built from TRBV9 and TRBJ1-2, with TRBD1 identical over 10 bases. The V segment lost 4 bases and the J segment 3 bases; nucleotides outside the gene matches: 3. This CDR3 has 14 residues. The germline V gene encodes CDR1 SGDLS and CDR2 YYNGEE.

Only one count was recorded for this clone. The V gene is TRBV2, the J gene TRBJ1-2; TRBD1 is a possible D gene (5 bases). Germline lookup yields CDR1 SNHLY and CDR2 FYNNEI. The CDR3 runs to 13 residues. Between the trimmed V and J ends, which lost 7 bases and 4 bases, there was a span of 13 bases. This CDR3 reads CASKSGASYGYTF. The DNA of the CDR3 is TGTGCCAGCAAGAGCGGGGCCAGCTATGGCTACACCTTC.

The V gene is TRBV7-8, the J gene TRBJ2-2; weak D call: TRBD2 (6 bases). The V gene's germline CDR1 is SGHVS and CDR2 FQNEAQ. There are 15 residues in the CDR3. Trimming removed 2 bases at V and 1 base at J, with 8 bases between. This CDR3 is CASSLTGVNTGELFF. CDR3 nucleotide sequence: TGTGCCAGCAGCTTAACGGGGGTGAACACCGGGGAGCTGTTTTTT.

The table lists this clone with a count of one. The chain joins TRBV5-1 to TRBJ2-5, with TRBD1 as a possible D gene (5 bases). Trimming stripped 4 bases from V and 1 base from J, with 11 bases between. There are 14 residues in the CDR3. The germline gives CDR1 SGHRS, CDR2 YFSETQ. CDR3 in amino acids: CASSQIDSQETQYF. CDR3 bases: TGCGCCAGCAGCCAAATCGACAGCCAAGAGACCCAGTACTTC.

This clone was observed a handful of times. This chain connects TRBV7-9 to TRBJ2-3; 7 bases map to TRBD1. Per germline, CDR1 SEHNR and CDR2 FQNEAQ (reference sequence). Trimming took 5 bases from V and 3 from J; bases not matched to a gene: 8. The length of the CDR3 is 15 residues. CDR3 sequence reads: CASSNDRVRTDTQYF. The CDR3 region has the DNA TGTGCCAGCAGCAACGACAGGGTACGAACAGATACGCAGTATTTT.

The chain combines TRBV4-1 with TRBJ2-1; 10 bases are shared with TRBD2. Germline trimming cut 6 bases from V and 5 bases from J; bases unmatched to any gene: 16. CDR3 size: 18 residues. Germline assignment: CDR1 MGHRA and CDR2 YSYEKL. This chain's CDR3 is CASSFYGAAGGPNNEQFF. DNA for the CDR3: TGCGCCAGCAGTTTCTATGGGGCAGCGGGAGGGCCAAACAATGAGCAGTTCTTC.

The V gene is TRBV19, the J gene TRBJ1-5, with D unclear. V lost 5 bases, J lost 0 bases, and 11 bases lay in between. CDR3 length: 15 amino acids. Germline V lookup: CDR1 LNHDA, CDR2 SQIVND (reference sequence). The CDR3 spells CASSGQLYSNQPQHF. The CDR3 DNA reads as TGTGCCAGTAGTGGGCAGCTTTATAGCAATCAGCCCCAGCATTTT.

This chain connects TRBV5-6 to TRBJ2-7, with 7 nucleotides matching TRBD1. This CDR3 is 13 amino acids long. CDR1 is SGHDT and CDR2 is YYEEEE in the germline V gene. The ends lost 0 bases at V and 5 bases at J; junction bases unmatched: 2. CDR3 nucleotide sequence: TGTGCCAGCAGCTTGGTCAGGGGGAACGAGCAGTACTTC. It is translated as CASSLVRGNEQYF.

The chain is built from TRBV18 and TRBJ2-1; TRBD2 is a possible D gene (6 bases). Trimming removed 3 bases at V and 1 base at J, with 7 bases between. The CDR3 runs to 14 residues. Germline V CDR1 and CDR2: KGHSH, LQKENI. CDR3 region: CASSPTRSYNEQFF. CDR3 in DNA: TGTGCCAGCTCACCGACTAGGTCCTACAATGAGCAGTTCTTC. Combining the CDR3 with reference TRBV18 and TRBJ2-1 gives the whole variable domain NAGVMQNPRHLVRRRGQEARLRCSPMKGHSHVYWYRQLPEEGLKFMVYLQKENIIDESGMPKERFSAEFPKEGPSILRIQQVVRGDSAAYFCASSPTRSYNEQFFGPGTRLTVL.

The genes are TRBV10-3 and TRBJ2-5, with TRBD2 matching over 13 bases. This CDR3 is 16 amino acids long. Per the germline V gene, CDR1 is ENHRY and CDR2 is SYGVKD. Trimming took 4 bases from V and 1 from J; bases not matched to a gene: 3. The CDR3 reads CAISGGTSGIQETQYF. CDR3 DNA sequence: TGTGCCATCAGTGGAGGGACTAGCGGGATCCAAGAGACCCAGTACTTC.

The V and J genes are TRBV21-1 and TRBJ2-5; TRBD2, the table's D call, lacks a check against the DNA. TRBV21-1 is a recognized pseudogene. CDR3 size: 14 residues. The CDR3 here is CASSSSGGAETQYF. In nucleotides, the CDR3 is TGTGCCAGCAGTTCTAGCGGGGGGGCGGAGACCCAGTACTTC.

V usage is TRBV27 and J usage is TRBJ1-2; perhaps TRBD1 as D (5 bases). Germline assignment: CDR1 MNHEY and CDR2 SMNVEV (reference sequence). CDR3 length equals 14 residues. With 3 bases removed from V and 5 bases from J, the gap between germline ends came to 13 bases. The CDR3 region is CASSFRTPRYGYTF. The CDR3, as DNA: TGTGCCAGCAGTTTCCGGACACCTCGTTATGGCTACACCTTC.